This entry concerns a single T cell receptor beta chain. Its antigen is not identified. Once RNA had been extracted, it was reverse transcribed into cDNA to act as the sequencing template. Only in-frame clones appear in the TCRdb table, and some are missing; sequencing was by immunoSEQ multiplex PCR. In the table there are 190,000 or so clones, 60% to 70% of which are singletons. Treatment: oral pan-JAK inhibitor, 5-10 mg twice daily. Both peripheral blood and punch biopsies of lesional scalp skin were obtained from patients who had alopecia areata. The data derive from a study of CD8+ T cells in alopecia areata. Study-wide points: Scalp and blood samples kept many expanded lesional clones throughout tofacitinib.

This CDR3 spans 18 amino acids. V lost 3 bases and J lost 0, with 15 bases in between. The germline V gene has CDR1 MDHEN and CDR2 SYDVKM. This sequence originates from a human donor with alopecia areata. This rearrangement joins TRBV28 to TRBJ2-6, with D maybe TRBD1 (5 bases). Sequences were derived from CD4+ T cells sorted from blood, sampled at week 4, from a patient treated with tofacitinib. The CDR3 loop reads CASSLQGTSSSGANVLTF. CDR3 DNA sequence: TGTGCCAGCAGTTTGCAGGGAACATCGTCCTCTGGGGCCAACGTCCTGACTTTC.